This T cell receptor beta chain was profiled in a study of PD-L1 blockade in urothelial cancer. TCRdb's table, derived via immunoSEQ multiplex PCR, lists solely in-frame clones and lacks some. This sample carries tens of thousands of clones, 84% of them seen once, and the ten largest clones take about a sixth. The time point denotes: pretreatment peripheral blood. This CDR3 contains 13 residues. Germline CDR1 reads GTSNPN; CDR2 reads SVGIG (reference sequence). V was shortened by 5 bases and J by 1 base, with 11 bases between the two germline ends. The sequence was obtained from a man in his sixties with urothelial cancer. The source material was PBMCs, sampled around atezolizumab (anti-PD-L1) treatment. The chain combines TRBV30 with TRBJ1-1, with D possibly being TRBD1 (5 bases). For the CDR3, the DNA is TGTGCCTGGTTGGGGCAGGAGAACACTGAAGCTTTCTTT. Protein: CAWLGQENTEAFF.